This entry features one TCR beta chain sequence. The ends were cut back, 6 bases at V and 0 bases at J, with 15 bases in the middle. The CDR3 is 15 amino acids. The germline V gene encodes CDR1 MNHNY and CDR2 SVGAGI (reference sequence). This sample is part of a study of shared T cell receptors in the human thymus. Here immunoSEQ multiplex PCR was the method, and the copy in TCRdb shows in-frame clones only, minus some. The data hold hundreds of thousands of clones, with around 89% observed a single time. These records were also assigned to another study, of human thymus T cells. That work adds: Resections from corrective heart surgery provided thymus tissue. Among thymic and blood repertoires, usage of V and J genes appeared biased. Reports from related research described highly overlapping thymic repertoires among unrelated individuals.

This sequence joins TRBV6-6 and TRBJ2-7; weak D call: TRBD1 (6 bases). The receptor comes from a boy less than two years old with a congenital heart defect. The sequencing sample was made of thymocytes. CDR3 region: CASRGLDRFSYEQYF. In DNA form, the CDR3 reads TGTGCCAGCAGGGGATTAGACAGGTTCTCCTACGAGCAGTACTTC.